This is a list of T cell receptor beta chains from one sample in a study of T cells expressing NK-cell markers. Using the 5' RACE reads, TCRdb records one entry per CDR3 protein without DNA. Its clone listing holds almost 450,000 distinct CDR3 sequences. The specimen was blood T cells: a sorted CD56 or NKG2C T cell subset, CD4+ or CD8+ T cells, or bulk PBMC T cells (not recorded which). These receptors were collected from a woman between 18 and 75 years old in good health. Both conserved end residues are part of each CDR3. The order of the fields is CDR3 protein, J gene, V gene.

CDR3 protein: CAISHLAGGPGELFF; J gene: TRBJ2-2; V gene: TRBV10-3
CDR3 protein: CASSPQGEVWTEAFF; J gene: TRBJ1-1; V gene: TRBV7-9
CDR3 protein: CASTEGDRGDQPQHF; J gene: TRBJ1-5; V gene: TRBV28
CDR3 protein: CATSREGGGQYEQYF; J gene: TRBJ2-7; V gene: TRBV15
CDR3 protein: CATSRDLTGEPNTEAFF; J gene: TRBJ1-1; V gene: TRBV15
CDR3 protein: CASSFRVMGASDEQFF; J gene: TRBJ2-1; V gene: TRBV7-6
CDR3 protein: CASSQITSGGASTDTQYF; J gene: TRBJ2-3; V gene: TRBV4-1
CDR3 protein: CASSLDYSVTGELFF; J gene: TRBJ2-2; V gene: TRBV7-9
CDR3 protein: CATETGTKNTGELFF; J gene: TRBJ2-2; V gene: TRBV24-1
CDR3 protein: CAISFGRTSYEQYF; J gene: TRBJ2-7; V gene: TRBV10-3
CDR3 protein: CSASKGSEKLFF; J gene: TRBJ1-4; V gene: TRBV20-1
CDR3 protein: CASSSRDRGPNQPQHF; J gene: TRBJ1-5; V gene: TRBV28
CDR3 protein: CASSLGGLSNYEQYF; J gene: TRBJ2-7; V gene: TRBV7-9
CDR3 protein: CSVEETQSNEQFF; J gene: TRBJ2-1; V gene: TRBV29-1
CDR3 protein: CATSDLMTGEAFF; J gene: TRBJ1-1; V gene: TRBV24-1
CDR3 protein: CASSIPSTEANTEAFF; J gene: TRBJ1-1; V gene: TRBV19
CDR3 protein: CSARQIETQYF; J gene: TRBJ2-5; V gene: TRBV20-1
CDR3 protein: CASSPETGRRGEKLFF; J gene: TRBJ1-4; V gene: TRBV18
CDR3 protein: CASSQDLAYTDTQYF; J gene: TRBJ2-3; V gene: TRBV4-2
CDR3 protein: CASSLAEGLLGGYTF; J gene: TRBJ1-2; V gene: TRBV5-1
CDR3 protein: CASKKYREDYGYTF; J gene: TRBJ1-2; V gene: TRBV10-2
CDR3 protein: CASMRSPEGEQFF; J gene: TRBJ2-1; V gene: TRBV5-1
CDR3 protein: CATSRRLAGATTDTQYF; J gene: TRBJ2-3; V gene: TRBV15
CDR3 protein: CASSYQTYDYGYTF; J gene: TRBJ1-2; V gene: TRBV5-1
CDR3 protein: CSASDARTPGAYEQYF; J gene: TRBJ2-7; V gene: TRBV20-1
CDR3 protein: CASSLSGGVGQPQHF; J gene: TRBJ1-5; V gene: TRBV12-3/TRBV12-4
CDR3 protein: CASSLGGSSHF; J gene: TRBJ2-3; V gene: TRBV12-3/TRBV12-4
CDR3 protein: CASSPSLWEYNQPQHF; J gene: TRBJ1-5; V gene: TRBV5-5
CDR3 protein: CASSLAGMSGIQYF; J gene: TRBJ2-4; V gene: TRBV5-4